This T cell receptor (beta chain) was obtained from a study of control samples from healthy donors and cancer patients. Profiled with immunoSEQ multiplex PCR; TCRdb holds only in-frame clones, not every one. In the table there are about 40,000 clones, 90% to 95% of which are singletons. CDR1 SGHRS and CDR2 YFSETQ come from the germline V gene. This CDR3 region has 14 residues. After removal of 4 bases from V and 4 bases from J, the junction contained 7 bases not matched to a gene. V usage is TRBV5-1 and J usage is TRBJ2-7; 8 nucleotides match TRBD1. The source is a woman aged 50 to 60 in good health. The sample comprised blood. The DNA of the CDR3 is TGCGCCAGCAGCACCGACAGGGGTTCGTACGAGCAGTACTTC. This translates into CASSTDRGSYEQYF.